This T cell receptor beta chain was sequenced in a study of cytomegalovirus exposure and HLA in healthy donors (dated by TCRdb to the late 2010s). Study-wide context: According to an earlier analysis of 450 to 650 of the donors, roughly 180 million T cells yielded 90 million to 140 million unique TCR beta sequences and about 300 Gb of sequence data. Roughly 290 gigabases of sequencing data and 70 million to 95 million unique TCR sequences made up an early release that covered about 640 HLA-typed donors. Of the 300 to 450 genotyped donors, about 80% fell in the genetic ancestry cluster associated with self-reported Caucasian donors. The study was designed to test whether signatures of past pathogen exposure could be identified by cataloging public T cell receptors. The study used immunosequencing to profile the T cell repertoires of approximately 630 subjects and linked those repertoires to cytomegalovirus serostatus. Besides the first cohort of 550 to 750 subjects, a separate validation cohort made up of 95 to 150 different subjects was used. High-throughput TCR immunosequencing, statistical association of individual TCRs with disease status, and machine learning were combined to predict cytomegalovirus infection status. In a later analysis, previously published TCR beta repertoires from 550 to 750 donors were re-analyzed and high-resolution HLA genotyping was added so that TCR occurrence patterns could be studied. In the later analysis, no new phenotypic data were used to find candidate immune exposures; instead, reliance was placed on TCR beta sequences and their occurrence across donors. In an earlier analysis of over 550 of the donors, high-throughput TCR beta sequencing was used to judge whether each TCR beta V gene segment behaved as functional or pseudogenic. Donor age, sex, ethnicity and CMV serostatus were compiled together with the repertoire data. Genome-wide SNP genotypes for about 55% of the roughly 670 donors were used in a later genetic analysis, which treated that subset as a discovery cohort. Every repertoire in the discovery cohort had been generated on one and the same sequencing platform. Class I and class II HLA loci were covered by the typing at four-digit resolution. The number of typed donors differed by locus: about 620-640 for A, B, C, DRB1 and DQB1; 500 to 550 for DQA1; 600 to 610 for DPA1; and roughly 450 for DPB1. Because of strong linkage in the cohort, roughly five DR-DQ haplotypes were treated as single units for association and clustering. Among 300 to 500 genotyped donors of the cohort, an average of roughly 230,000 unique TCR beta nucleotide sequences was sequenced per donor, of which about 19% were non-productive. Results and caveats for the whole study, not just this receptor: A further reported finding was that TCR beta sequences accurately predicted the HLA-A and HLA-B alleles for most subjects in the first cohort. Because some donors lacked HLA typing at each locus, the association tests relied only on the typed subset. In a later analysis, TCR association rates were found to vary across HLA loci, with the most associated TCRs seen for DRB1 alleles and the fewest for HLA-C alleles. Because counts were too low, some 16 rarely observed V segments, including chromosome 9 orphons, were excluded from the earlier analysis of under 650 of the donors. A cluster of highly shared sequence variants was judged likely to represent a technical artifact of the sequencing pipeline. The only immune exposure information available for the cohort was CMV serostatus. Correlated functional status among segregating V segments might be attributable to linkage disequilibrium, but an unknown experimental factor could not be ruled out. In both the original and validation cohorts, the classifier was reported to diagnose cytomegalovirus status with high specificity and sensitivity. While some public TCRs were present in many individuals, most TCR sequences turned up only very rarely across donors. Strong co-occurrence of HLA alleles, especially DR and DQ, made assigning TCR associations to individual alleles difficult. An earlier analysis of 587 of the donors showed that most TCR beta V segments appeared in productive rearrangements either about 90% or about 30% of the time, which broadly matched IMGT annotations. Several of the top co-occurrence clusters appeared to be linked to parvovirus B19, influenza, CMV and Epstein-Barr virus, according to a later analysis. According to the authors, the approach could potentially be generalized to other disease states and immunological phenotypes. At a false discovery rate of 0.05, a later analysis linked 15,000 to 20,000 TCR beta sequences to specific HLA alleles. Only TCR beta chains were sequenced in this cohort, and the absence of alpha or paired-chain data limited detectable features. In a later analysis, HLA-associated TCR beta chains were found to be more clonally expanded and to have lower generation probabilities than equally common non-associated chains. The presence/absence analyses assumed that sequencing depth was roughly uniform across donors, and that assumption may not be true. Most CMV-associated TCR beta chains appeared to be HLA-restricted in a later analysis, and the HLA associations seemed to be driven largely by CMV exposure. In vitro tests confirmed that three of the cytomegalovirus-associated TCR beta chains recognize cytomegalovirus antigens. A later genetic analysis associated a missense DCLRE1C variant with V-gene and J-gene trimming of TCR beta chains, and an independent cohort replicated the association. The 87-base-pair reads could not distinguish some IMGT-functional V segments, including TRBV6-2 and TRBV6-3, so those segments were excluded. A later genetic analysis reported fewer N-insertions in productive TCRs among donors in an Asian-associated ancestry cluster than the roughly 700-donor mean. The study gave a list of 150 to 200 TCR beta chains associated with cytomegalovirus.

The cohort comprised fewer than 700 healthy bone marrow donors. Cohort members were all nominally healthy when sampled, although unrecorded immune exposures were likely present. The donor tested CMV seronegative, placing the donor among the 352 seronegative members of the cohort. A peripheral blood sample was collected from each donor, and TCR beta sequencing was performed on peripheral blood mononuclear cells. The Qiagen DNeasy Blood Extraction Kit was used to extract genomic DNA from the blood cell samples. Libraries were constructed by the immunoSEQ multiplex PCR assay. A mixture of 60 forward primers for TCR Vbeta segments and 13 reverse primers for TCR Jbeta segments was used in the multiplex PCR. The CDR3 region of rearranged TCR beta genes was amplified from genomic DNA with a multiplex PCR assay. The Illumina HiSeq System was used to sequence the amplified TCR beta libraries as 87-base-pair reads. As for the original processing: In a later analysis, tens of millions of unique TCR beta chains were counted across the approximately 620 repertoires, and approximately 11 million of these chains were shared by at least two donors. Raw reads were error-corrected and collapsed into unique sequences with a nearest-neighbor algorithm that merged closely related sequences to remove PCR and sequencing errors. Alignment of CDR3 sequences to IMGT reference sequences was used to assign V, D and J gene segments. For a sequence to be retained, a match of at least six nucleotides was required to both a V gene segment and a J gene segment. A rearrangement was called productive if the CDR3 had no stop codons and remained in frame with V and J, and every other rearrangement was called non-productive. Following IMGT convention, CDR3 was defined as the stretch from the second conserved V-encoded cysteine to the conserved J-encoded phenylalanine. The earlier analysis of about 530 of the donors excluded any sequence lacking an unambiguous match to a single V gene segment. An earlier analysis of 587 of the donors called V segments functional above 56.7% productive rearrangements and segregating when the between-donor standard deviation exceeded 5%. A statistical classification framework was built for diagnosing cytomegalovirus status from the catalog of TCR beta chain sequences. In a later analysis, TCR nucleotide sequences were compared against IMGT/GENE-DB human TR gene sequences so that V and J genes could be assigned. A later analysis assigned CDR3 sequences and most-parsimonious VDJ recombination scenarios with the TCRdist pipeline. In a later analysis, each TCR beta chain was defined by its CDR3 amino acid sequence together with its V-gene family, and reads without a unique V-gene family were excluded. A later analysis removed 592 highly shared, low-generation-probability nucleotide sequences to deal with suspected cross-contamination and a sequencing artifact. In a later analysis, a clonal expansion index was calculated for each public chain from normalized within-repertoire ranks of inferred template counts. In a later analysis, generation probabilities were computed using a VDJ recombination model fitted to out-of-frame rearrangements, and the results were checked against IGoR. A later analysis scored TCR-TCR, TCR-HLA and TCR-CMV co-occurrence with hypergeometric tests, applying a repertoire-size bias correction to TCR pairs. In a later analysis, false discovery rates were estimated by permuting HLA or CMV assignments 20 times. In a later analysis, co-occurring TCRs were grouped with DBSCAN, and TCRdist sequence similarity was added when clustering was performed within HLA-allele-positive subsets. Repertoires with fewer than 30,000 or more than 120,000 public chains, plus five repertoires with anomalous nucleotide sharing, were excluded from co-occurrence clustering. In its TCRdb copy, this immuneACCESS table keeps in-frame sequences only and misses some clones. Where compared with another copy, unresolved V genes explain less than half of these, and the others have no known cause. V and J calls and clone size are those listed in that table; D and trimming were worked out from the DNA. The sample data list around 70,000 clones, and roughly 70% of these were observed just once. The ten largest clones take up 9.5% to 15% of the sample.

Worth noting for this clone: Its antigen remains unidentified. Base qualities are missing; no much larger clone stands one base away.

For CDR1 and CDR2, the germline V gene lists SGHTA and FQGNSA. From its cysteine to its phenylalanine, the CDR3 spans 18 amino acids. Only the CDR3 portion is preserved as DNA: 54 bases, with reading frame beginning at the first base. Compared with germline, V lacks 5 bases and J lacks 4 bases; bases without a gene match: 18. The rearranged chain carries TRBV7-2 and TRBJ2-7; TRBD2 aligns with 9 central bases. Source material: PBMCs. The TCR sequence derives from a man between 70 and 80 years old in good health and CMV-seronegative. The base sequence is TGTGCCAGCAGCAATCTTCTAGCGGGACGCTATGAGGCTTACGAGCAGTACTTC. Its translation reads: CASSNLLAGRYEAYEQYF.